Detailed here is one T cell receptor (beta chain). This specimen comes from a study of CD8 T cells in Susac syndrome. The authors reverse transcribed about 0.45 to 1 ug RNA with random hexamers. TCRdb passed the immunoSEQ multiplex PCR reads through MiXCR, listing each CDR3 protein once. This sample has roughly 190,000 distinct CDR3 sequences, with roughly 95% found just once. V was shortened by 2 bases and J by 6 bases, with 11 bases between the two germline ends. Germline V CDR1 and CDR2: KGHSH, LQKENI. The length of the CDR3 is 14 residues. The study sequenced TCR beta in blood CD8+ and CD4+ T cells.

This clonotype was obtained from a human donor with Susac syndrome. What was sequenced was CD4+ T cells from PBMCs. The chain joins TRBV18 to TRBJ1-3; D perhaps matches TRBD1 (5 bases). CDR3 nucleotides: TGTGCCAGCTCACCAGCGGGGACTGAAAACACCATATATTTT. Translation: CASSPAGTENTIYF.